This T cell receptor beta chain was recorded in a study of OX40 agonist ivuxolimab in advanced cancers. The V gene lost 8 bases and the J gene lost 2 bases, with 12 bases spanning the gap. CDR1 is SGHAT and CDR2 is FQNNGV in the germline V gene. This CDR3 has 13 residues. The repertoire was sequenced with immunoSEQ multiplex PCR; TCRdb's copy has only in-frame clones and lacks some. The sample consists of tens of thousands of clones, around 83% of them appearing once. This TCR derives from an adult with an advanced solid tumor such as melanoma, head and neck, liver or kidney cancer. This chain uses TRBV11-2 with TRBJ2-5, with no clear D. The material was CD4+ or CD8+ T cells sorted from blood, obtained in a trial of the OX40 agonist ivuxolimab. The CDR3 loop is CASQLLEQETQYF. CDR3 in DNA: TGTGCCAGCCAGCTGTTAGAACAAGAGACCCAGTACTTC.